This TCR beta chain was obtained from a study of blood T cell repertoires in COVID-19 (dated by TCRdb to about 2020). Study-level background: Samples from collaborators originated in the United States, Italy and Spain and spanned both the acute and convalescent phases of COVID-19. The prospective study material was composed of cDNA or gDNA derived from T cells, B-cell-depleted T cells, or PBMCs. Subjects who had been exposed to COVID-19, were actively infected with it, or had recovered from it provided the deeply sampled blood TCRbeta repertoires that made up the dataset. A freely available public database, intended as a resource for researchers studying the immune response to SARS-CoV-2, is where the repertoires were released. Samples came from the ongoing ImmuneRACE study (first 160 participants) plus 1,254 subjects from 6 global collaborators. Sample metadata almost always included a de-identified subject ID, COVID-19 status, age in years and sex. Where HLA class I and class II types were available, the types were taken from metadata supplied by the sample provider, not from assay-based typing.

This clone was detected once. This clone's antigen is unknown. Per-base quality was not reported, and no clone a single base away is much larger than it. Beyond this particular receptor, the publication reports: The quantity of clinical and demographic metadata differed by source and by participant and was supplied without curation.

TCRbeta CDR3 regions were amplified from genomic DNA using the immunoSEQ Assay, a bias-controlled multiplex PCR. Turning to the authors' computational methods: Nucleated cell counts per sample were estimated from amplification of reference gene primers within the assay. Sequence reads were collapsed and filtered to measure the absolute abundance of every unique TCRbeta CDR3 rearrangement. For each sample, productive Simpson clonality was calculated by taking the square root of Simpson's diversity index across productive rearrangements. In TCRdb, the immuneACCESS table is reduced to in-frame sequences with V and J assigned. These tables do not hold every clone; where another copy was compared, an unresolved V gene accounts for under half, and the others remain unexplained. That table supplies the V and J calls and clone size; D and trimming were determined from the DNA. Across this sample there are about 150,000 clones, with around 80% seen only once. The biggest ten clones account for roughly 0.52% of the sample.

The trim is 0 bases for V and 6 bases for J, with a gap of 9 bases between the germline ends. Inclusive of the bounding cysteine and phenylalanine, the CDR3 is 13 residues long. The CDR3 DNA has 39 bases and is translated from base 1. CDR1 SGHTA and CDR2 FQGNSA are derived from the germline V gene. Whole blood was collected in K2EDTA tubes by collaborating institutions according to the institutions' own protocols. For TCRbeta analysis, collaborators shipped samples in one of three forms: frozen whole blood, isolated PBMCs, or DNA extracted from either of those sample types. The chain is assembled from TRBV7-2 and TRBJ2-7, with the identity of the D gene unclear. The sequence derives from a man aged 55-75 years with acute or convalescent COVID-19. The sequencing sample was made of peripheral blood. CDR3 loop: CASSLAGLGEQYF. At the DNA level, the sequence is TGTGCCAGCAGCTTAGCCGGGTTGGGCGAGCAGTACTTC.